Reported below is one T cell receptor (beta chain). This clonotype was counted only a few times. Its binding antigen is unknown. There are no base qualities to consult, and no much larger clone falls within one base. These data come from a study of early T cells in non-severe SARS-CoV-2 infection listed by TCRdb under 2021. In the study overall: TCR sequencing used bulk RNA from unsorted whole blood, so alpha and beta chains could not be paired.

The germline ends are 16 bases apart after V is trimmed by 4 bases and J by 12 bases. From a lookup of the germline V gene, CDR1 and CDR2 are SGHAT and FQNNGV. There are 12 amino acids in the CDR3, from cysteine to phenylalanine inclusive. Just the 36-base CDR3 DNA is kept, in frame starting at base 1. Beyond this particular receptor, the publication reports: Matching against VDJdb was skewed toward anti-spike CD8 responses, likely underestimated virus-specific expansions, and missed private and CD4 specificities.

The library came from 5' RACE. Sequencing was carried out with a NextSeq 500. Unique molecular identifiers were attached to individual cDNA molecules in the TCR library protocol so that sequencing error and PCR bias could be corrected. Sequencing covered both TCR alpha and beta chains, and within each sample the abundances of alpha and beta sequences were tightly co-correlated. The original methods were these. V gene, J gene and CDR3 annotation of TCR sequences was performed with Decombinator V4. TCRs were defined as expanded if a significant change between any two time points was detected under a Poisson model with p below 0.0001. TCR abundances were normalised to the total number of TCRs sequenced in each sample and reported as counts per million. MAIT TCRs were defined by TRAV1-2 paired with TRAJ12, TRAJ20 or TRAJ33, and iNKT TCRs by TRAV10 paired with TRAJ18. A search of VDJdb, accessed on 1 November 2021, was run for TCRs annotated to CMV, EBV and SARS-CoV-2, with TCRs annotated for multiple antigens excluded. TCRdb's own reprocessing of the public reads used fastp at Q25 and MiXCR and kept productive beta chains. Entries are consolidated by CDR3 protein sequence, retaining the most common genes and DNA. The V and J calls come from TCRdb's annotation, not from the publication. Recorded for this sample are about 80,000 distinct CDR3 sequences; around 8.7% of them occurred a single time. The ten largest make up about 4.6% of the sample.

This was a case-control study nested in a cohort of healthcare workers in London, UK, who had nasopharyngeal swab PCR tests and blood samples taken every week. Healthcare workers were enrolled in the week of the UK lockdown, from 23 to 31 March 2020, and were followed every week for up to roughly 16 weeks. Sequenced sample: whole blood. The source is an adult who was a healthcare worker with PCR-confirmed SARS-CoV-2 infection or an uninfected control (not recorded which). Rearrangement joined TRBV11-2 to TRBJ2-7; no D gene is confidently identified. The CDR3 reads as follows: CASSSSLWPGYF. The DNA sequence reads TGTGCCAGCAGCTCAAGCCTCTGGCCTGGGTACTTC.